This TCR beta chain was sequenced for a study of shared clonotypes between healthy human individuals (dated by TCRdb to between 2020 and 2021). In terms of the full investigation: The cohort included a few men and a couple of women between 18 and 49 years of age. For each donor, three plates each were used for CD4 naive and CD4 memory, two plates were used for CD8 naive, and one plate was used for CD8 memory. To estimate repertoire size and how much clonotypes are shared between individuals, the study performed deep sequencing of blood TCR repertoires from a handful of healthy adults. To increase sequencing depth and limit assay-specific biases, TCR repertoire library preparation and sequencing were carried out by different laboratories using diverse techniques. Each donor's leukapheresis produced roughly between about 0.8 and 10 billion PBMCs. Broader findings and caveats from the paper: Sampling was restricted to blood, and TCR repertoires in tissue are likely to differ from TCR repertoires in blood. Compared with non-shared clonotypes, clonotypes shared by all four sorted-subset donors had higher generation probabilities. Pairwise subsampling led to the expectation that sequencing depth would affect the degree of clonotype sharing among donors. Larger estimated clonotype richness was generally found for naive subsets than for memory subsets. The genetic and exposure-history diversity represented was limited by the small number of donors. Even with the large sequencing depth, rarefaction of the sorted-subset datasets indicated that sequencing was incomplete. Across a few donors, roughly 5% of naive CD4, approximately 3.6% of naive CD8, about 2.3% of memory CD4, and around 0.4% of memory CD8 clonotypes were shared.

Donors were healthy HIV-negative adults with no recently reported acute infections or vaccinations. Only Caucasian adults living in Nashville, Tennessee, USA were represented among the donors. CD4+ T cells were enriched by magnetic negative selection, after which naive cells were positively selected on CD45RA and the negative fraction was taken as the memory subset. After blood collection by leukapheresis, PBMCs were isolated using Ficoll-Histopaque density gradient centrifugation and then cryopreserved in the vapor phase of liquid nitrogen. Analytical flow cytometry was used to check the purity and quantity of every magnetically sorted T cell population. Genomic DNA was isolated from every sorted fraction and measured by UV absorbance on a Nanodrop 2000c. V loses 5 bases, J loses 2 bases, and the germline ends lie 8 bases apart. The CDR3 spans 13 residues, from the cysteine through the phenylalanine. The sequence is cut down to CDR3 DNA, 39 bases in frame from base 1. Sequences SGHNT (CDR1) and YENEEA (CDR2) are obtained from the germline V gene.

Using the deep immunoSEQ assay, TCR CDR3 regions were amplified from genomic DNA by multiplex PCR. Extracted genomic DNA from each cell subset was distributed evenly across all wells of several immunoSEQ 96-well plates, and each plate was treated as a replicate. For sorted subsets, approximately 210 ng genomic DNA, equal to 30,000 to 35,000 T cell genomes, was loaded into each replicate PCR. Purified libraries were quantified with a Qubit 3.0 fluorometer, sized on a Bioanalyzer 2100, and re-quantified with the KAPA Library Quantification kit. A separate single-read 150-cycle Illumina NextSeq 550 flow cell was used to sequence each immunoSEQ 96-well plate. Turning to the authors' computational methods: Because the immunoSEQ output held only junctional sequences and lacked quality scores, the filtering could not match the filtering applied to full-length reads. Sequences were annotated with PyIR, a Python wrapper for IgBLAST v1.9, and V/J genes and CDR3 were assigned using IMGT germline references. Reads with weak V/J assignments (E-value above 1e-6), missing CDR3, stop codons, out-of-frame junctions, or ambiguous translated residues were removed. V3J clonotypes were defined as sequences sharing the same inferred V gene, J gene, and CDR3 amino acid sequence. The percentage overlap between two repertoires was calculated by dividing the number of shared unique clonotypes by the size of the smaller repertoire. RTK rarefaction, the Chao1 estimator, and Recon v2.1 estimates of unobserved clonotypes were used to assess repertoire richness. OLGA was used to compute generation probabilities for all TCRbeta clonotypes that the gDNA method yielded from a handful of donors. This immuneACCESS table, as held by TCRdb, lists in-frame sequences with V and J called but not all clones. Of the missing ones, under half trace to an unresolved V gene in checked studies; the others have no known cause. The V and J calls and the clone size are those of that table, but D and trimming were determined from the DNA. This sample is represented by 2 million to 2.5 million clones; approximately 93% of them were singletons. The leading ten clones occupy about 0.39% of the sample.

As to this clone: Its cognate antigen has yet to be identified. No quality values exist for individual bases; no much larger clone is one base distant.

The sequence is built from TRBV11-3 and TRBJ2-3; TRBD1 might be the D gene, on 5 matching bases. The source material was naive CD4+ T cells from PBMCs. The cell subset or site tag for this specimen amounts to: CD45RA+ positively selected. The receptor comes from a man aged 18 to 29 in good health. Some clones in this sample may be carry-over from other donors' samples. The DNA sequence is as follows: TGTGCCAGCAGCCAGGGATTCACAGATACGCAGTATTTT. It specifies CASSQGFTDTQYF.